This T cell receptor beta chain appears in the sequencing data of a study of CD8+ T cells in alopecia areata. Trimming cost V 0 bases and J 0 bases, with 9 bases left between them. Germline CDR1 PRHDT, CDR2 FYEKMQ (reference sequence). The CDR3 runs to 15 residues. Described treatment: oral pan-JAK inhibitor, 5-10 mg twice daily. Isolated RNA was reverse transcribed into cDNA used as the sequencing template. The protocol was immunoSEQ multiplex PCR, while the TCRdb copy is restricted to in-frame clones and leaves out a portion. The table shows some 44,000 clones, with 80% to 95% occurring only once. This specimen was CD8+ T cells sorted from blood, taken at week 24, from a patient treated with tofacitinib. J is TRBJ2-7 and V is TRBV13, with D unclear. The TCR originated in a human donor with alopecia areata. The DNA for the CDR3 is TGTGCCAGCAGCTTAGGGGGCCGGGCCTCCTACGAGCAGTACTTC. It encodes CASSLGGRASYEQYF.